This entry is about one T cell receptor (beta chain). These data are taken from a study of OX40 agonist ivuxolimab in advanced cancers. TCRdb keeps only in-frame clones here, not all; method: immunoSEQ multiplex PCR. The sample includes 45,000 to 60,000 clones, over 80% of them seen just once. The source is an adult with an advanced solid tumor such as melanoma, head and neck, liver or kidney cancer. The sequences come from CD4+ or CD8+ T cells sorted from blood, collected in a trial of the OX40 agonist ivuxolimab.

The CDR3 spells CSVYDPSGRVSGELFF. DNA of the CDR3: TGCAGCGTTTACGACCCTAGCGGGAGGGTATCCGGGGAGCTGTTTTTT. The V call is TRBV29-1, the J call TRBJ2-2, with 12 bases identical to TRBD2. This CDR3 is 16 amino acids long. Germline V gene sequence: CDR1 SQVTM, CDR2 ANQGSEA. V was pared by 5 bases and J by 6 bases, with 10 bases of the junction left unmatched.